These 8 T cell receptor beta chains were sequenced from one sample in a study of T cells in Graves' hyperthyroidism and ophthalmopathy. Amplification of TCR beta CDR3 regions was performed using RNA transcripts as template. The HTBI primer set served for first-round RT-PCR of the TCR CDR3. MiXCR was run by TCRdb on the multiplex PCR reads, yielding one entry per CDR3 protein. The sample has 30,000 to 45,000 distinct CDR3 sequences; about 50% are singletons. Sequenced input: blood. Receptors were obtained from a man in his forties with Graves' ophthalmopathy.

V and J are TRBV19 and TRBJ2-7, with TRBD2 matching 9 bases. V lost 2 bases and J lost 5; bases outside the gene matches: 10. Germline V lookup: CDR1 LNHDA, CDR2 SQIVND (reference sequence). This CDR3 comprises 16 residues. For the CDR3, the DNA is TGTGCCAGTAGTATACCCCCTTTAGCGGGGGACCACGAGCAGTACTTC. Its protein is CASSIPPLAGDHEQYF.

Note on this clonotype: Without the conserved terminal phenylalanine or tryptophan, this CDR3 likely stems from a read error. CDR3 in DNA: TGCAGCGTAACACAGGGGAGACGGTTGGATGGCTACACCCTC. As protein: CSVTQGRRLDGYTL. The V gene is TRBV29-1, the J gene TRBJ1-2, with TRBD1 matching 7 bases. CDR1 SQVTM and CDR2 ANQGSEA come from the germline V gene. The CDR3 is made up of 14 amino acids. V lost 6 bases, J lost 6 bases, and 13 bases stayed unmatched.

Notes on this clonotype: One end of the junction fails to match germline, which may point to a read error. The chain carries TRBV9 and TRBJ1-1; D might be TRBD1 (6 bases). This CDR3 region has 15 residues. Germline V gene sequence: CDR1 SGDLS, CDR2 YYNGEE. The CDR3 DNA follows: TGTGCCAGCAGCGTAGCCCCGCAGGGGAACACTGAGGCTTTCTTT. Amino acid sequence: CASSVAPQGNTEAFF.

V gene TRBV5-4 combines with J gene TRBJ2-7; a possible D gene is TRBD2 (8 bases). This CDR3 is built from 15 residues. Between the trimmed V and J ends, which lost 4 bases and 5 bases, there was a span of 19 bases. Germline V gene sequence: CDR1 SGHNT, CDR2 YYREEE (reference sequence). The CDR3 protein is CASSLPGGGRNEQYF. CDR3 DNA sequence: TGTGCCAGCAGCCTGCCGGGAGGGGGCCGCAACGAGCAGTACTTC.

The chain recombines TRBV20-1 with TRBJ1-1; a weak D match, TRBD1 (5 bases). V was pared by 0 bases and J by 7 bases, with 18 bases between. The CDR3 has 15 residues. Looked up from germline, CDR1 is DFQATT and CDR2 is SNEGSKA (reference sequence). CDR3 in DNA: TGCAGTGCTAGAGATGGGGGGAGGCCCGGGGGTGAAGCTTTCTTT. Its protein is CSARDGGRPGGEAFF.

As to this clonotype: Relative to the germline gene, one junction end is altered; a read error may explain this. The chain employs TRBV20-1 and TRBJ1-1; 8 bases are shared with TRBD1. In germline, CDR1 is DFQATT, CDR2 SNEGSKA (reference sequence). The CDR3 is 15 residues long. The CDR3 DNA reads as TGCAGTGCCAGAGTGAATACGACAGGGGAGAATGAAGCTTTCTTT. Its translation: CSARVNTTGENEAFF.

This clonotype was counted ten times or more. The J gene is TRBJ2-3, the V gene TRBV3-1, with D unclear. The CDR3 runs 14 residues. Trimming shortened V by 4 bases and J by 2 bases, and 10 bases separated the two germline ends. Germline CDR1 and CDR2: LGHDT and YNNKEL (reference sequence). CDR3 nucleotides: TGTGCCAGCAGCCTCTCATTAGCCACAGATACGCAGTATTTT. It is translated as CASSLSLATDTQYF.

This chain uses TRBV9 with TRBJ2-3, with D perhaps matching TRBD1 (6 bases). CDR3 length: 15 amino acids. V shed 0 bases and J shed 9 bases, with 17 bases lying between them. From germline, CDR1 is SGDLS and CDR2 YYNGEE. CDR3 in DNA: TGTGCCAGCAGCGTAGCTGGGGGCGGGCAGGGGACGCAGTATTTT. Its protein is CASSVAGGGQGTQYF.